The rows below give T cell receptor beta chains drawn from one sample of a study of T cells in Graves' hyperthyroidism and ophthalmopathy. Via MiXCR, TCRdb re-called the multiplex PCR reads, giving one row per CDR3 protein. The sample carries about 610,000 distinct CDR3 sequences, more than 45% recorded once. Sequenced sample: peripheral blood or thyroid tissue (not recorded which). All receptors come from a woman aged 18-35 years with Graves' hyperthyroidism. CDR3s include the opening cysteine and the closing phenylalanine or tryptophan. D genes are given only for firm matches. The size of a clone is reported for some rows only, either as once, few or many, or as a class for expanded clones.

j_call: TRBJ1-2
v_call: TRBV24-1
clone_size: -
d_call: TRBD1
cdr3_aa: CATPPRTGVYGYTF
cdr3_nt: TGTGCCACCCCTCCTAGGACAGGGGTCTATGGCTACACCTTC

j_call: TRBJ2-5
v_call: TRBV10-3
clone_size: many
d_call: TRBD1
cdr3_aa: CAISAGQGRETQYF
cdr3_nt: TGTGCCATCAGTGCAGGACAGGGGAGGGAGACCCAGTACTTC

j_call: TRBJ1-1
v_call: TRBV11-2
clone_size: -
d_call: -
cdr3_aa: CASSLEWDTFF
cdr3_nt: TGTGCCAGCAGCTTAGAATGGGACACTTTCTTT

j_call: TRBJ2-7
v_call: TRBV12-5
clone_size: many
d_call: TRBD2
cdr3_aa: CASGSGTSEYEQYF
cdr3_nt: TGTGCTAGTGGGTCCGGGACTAGCGAATACGAGCAGTACTTC

j_call: TRBJ1-1
v_call: TRBV5-4
clone_size: -
d_call: TRBD1
cdr3_aa: CASSLPTGGLMNTEAFF
cdr3_nt: TGTGCCAGCAGCTTGCCGACAGGGGGCCTGATGAACACTGAAGCTTTCTTT

j_call: TRBJ2-7
v_call: TRBV30
clone_size: -
d_call: TRBD2
cdr3_aa: CAWSPLAGYEQYF
cdr3_nt: TGTGCCTGGAGTCCGCTAGCGGGATACGAGCAGTACTTC

j_call: TRBJ1-2
v_call: TRBV2
clone_size: many
d_call: -
cdr3_aa: CASRDSPYYGYTF
cdr3_nt: TGTGCCAGCAGGGATTCCCCCTACTATGGCTACACCTTC

j_call: TRBJ2-5
v_call: TRBV12-3/TRBV12-4
clone_size: few
d_call: -
cdr3_aa: CASSPGDSQETQYF
cdr3_nt: TGTGCCAGCAGTCCAGGGGACTCCCAAGAGACCCAGTACTTC

j_call: TRBJ2-7
v_call: TRBV11-3
clone_size: once
d_call: -
cdr3_aa: CASSLVGGWNTYEQYF
cdr3_nt: TGTGCCAGCAGCTTAGTGGGAGGATGGAACACCTACGAGCAGTACTTC

j_call: TRBJ2-3
v_call: TRBV20-1
clone_size: -
d_call: TRBD2
cdr3_aa: CSAWTSGSPDTQYF
cdr3_nt: TGCAGTGCCTGGACTAGCGGGAGCCCAGATACGCAGTATTTT

j_call: TRBJ2-5
v_call: TRBV19
clone_size: -
d_call: TRBD2
cdr3_aa: CASRTSGRDRREAQYF
cdr3_nt: TGTGCCAGCAGGACTAGCGGGAGGGACAGAAGAGAGGCCCAGTACTTC

j_call: TRBJ2-2
v_call: TRBV5-6
clone_size: many
d_call: TRBD1
cdr3_aa: CASSKVGQRTGELFF
cdr3_nt: TGTGCCAGCAGCAAAGTGGGACAGCGGACCGGGGAGCTGTTTTTT

j_call: TRBJ1-2
v_call: TRBV2
clone_size: many
d_call: -
cdr3_aa: CASRTGMDGYTF
cdr3_nt: TGTGCCAGCAGAACAGGGATGGACGGCTACACCTTC

j_call: TRBJ1-2
v_call: TRBV7-9
clone_size: many
d_call: -
cdr3_aa: CASSSGPDYGYTF
cdr3_nt: TGTGCCAGCAGCTCTGGACCGGACTATGGCTACACCTTC

j_call: TRBJ1-2
v_call: TRBV2
clone_size: many
d_call: -
cdr3_aa: CASRGSDGYTF
cdr3_nt: TGTGCCAGCAGGGGCTCAGATGGCTACACCTTC

j_call: TRBJ1-3
v_call: TRBV11-3
clone_size: many
d_call: TRBD1
cdr3_aa: CASSFNRGQTGNTIYF
cdr3_nt: TGTGCCAGCAGCTTCAACAGGGGGCAAACGGGAAACACCATATATTTT

j_call: TRBJ2-7
v_call: TRBV10-1
clone_size: once
d_call: -
cdr3_aa: CAGRSSYEQYF
cdr3_nt: TGCGCCGGACGGAGCTCCTACGAGCAGTACTTC

j_call: TRBJ1-4
v_call: TRBV14
clone_size: many
d_call: TRBD1
cdr3_aa: CASSQGQGTEKLFF
cdr3_nt: TGTGCCAGCAGCCAAGGACAGGGCACTGAAAAACTGTTTTTT

j_call: TRBJ2-7
v_call: TRBV7-9
clone_size: many
d_call: TRBD2
cdr3_aa: CASSFGGGDYEQYF
cdr3_nt: TGTGCCAGCAGCTTCGGGGGGGGGGACTACGAGCAGTACTTC

j_call: TRBJ2-7
v_call: TRBV27
clone_size: -
d_call: -
cdr3_aa: CANSHTSYEQYF
cdr3_nt: TGTGCCAACAGTCACACTAGCTACGAGCAGTACTTC

j_call: TRBJ2-7
v_call: TRBV19
clone_size: many
d_call: -
cdr3_aa: CASSGSTLRAIEQYF
cdr3_nt: TGTGCCAGTTCCGGGTCTACACTTCGGGCTATCGAGCAGTACTTC